This T cell receptor beta chain came from a study of T cell changes during pregnancy in multiple sclerosis. Sequencing used immunoSEQ multiplex PCR; TCRdb keeps in-frame clones, though not all of them. This sample has just under 80,000 clones; 80% to 95% occur once, and the top ten carry 0.65% to 0.95%. The CDR3 length is 14 residues. Germline V CDR1 and CDR2: GTSNPN, SVGIG (reference sequence). The V end lost 0 bases, the J end lost 4 bases, and 12 bases lay between the germline ends. This clone occurred a few times. Material: peripheral blood, obtained in the second trimester of pregnancy. This TCR was recovered from a female donor in good health, enrolled as a control in a pregnancy study. The chain links TRBV30 to TRBJ1-1, with a tentative D call TRBD1 (5 bases). Here the CDR3 DNA reads TGTGCCTGGAGTGTGCGGGACCCGATCACTGAAGCTTTCTTT. Translating it yields CAWSVRDPITEAFF.